This entry describes one T cell receptor (beta chain). What it binds is unknown. Data came from immunoSEQ multiplex PCR; TCRdb stores just in-frame clones and leaves some out. The sample contains some 150,000 clones, 70% to 90% of which appear only once. CDR1 and CDR2 from the germline V gene are SGDLS and YYNGEE. The CDR3 totals 15 residues. V was clipped by 0 bases and J by 5 bases, with 14 bases between them. The data are from a study of T cell responses to AZD1222 COVID-19 vaccine. Findings and limits, study-wide: Of the AZD1222 recipients, only 5 to 7 were seropositive at baseline.

The sample here was peripheral blood, taken on day 0 of AZD1222 vaccination. This receptor was taken from an adult in good health. The V gene is TRBV9, the J gene TRBJ2-5; D not resolved. CDR3 sequence: CASSVEAGTGETQYF. CDR3 in DNA: TGTGCCAGCAGCGTAGAGGCAGGCACCGGGGAGACCCAGTACTTC. The variable domain in full, completed from reference TRBV9 and TRBJ2-5, reads DSGVTQTPKHLITATGQRVTLRCSPRSGDLSVYWYQQSLDQGLQFLIQYYNGEERAKGNILERFSAQQFPDLHSELNLSSLELGDSALYFCASSVEAGTGETQYFGPGTRLLVL.